The 24 T cell receptor beta chains below were found in one sample sequenced in a study of cytomegalovirus exposure and HLA in healthy donors. The PCR employed 60 Vbeta primers together with 13 Jbeta primers. The method was immunoSEQ multiplex PCR; TCRdb's version includes in-frame clones alone and lacks a portion of them. The sample has 120,000 or so clones, roughly 80% seen once; the top ten hold approximately 4%. Sequenced: PBMCs. The source of these receptors is a man aged 18 to 29 in good health and CMV-seropositive.

The chain uses TRBV11-2 and TRBJ2-3; 7 bases map to TRBD1. Germline CDR1 is SGHAT and CDR2 is FQNNGV. V was clipped by 5 bases and J by 2 bases; unmatched bases: 4. The CDR3 runs 14 residues. The CDR3 nucleotides read TGTGCCAGCAGCCGGGACAGAGCCACAGATACGCAGTATTTT. Translated, it gives CASSRDRATDTQYF.

The chain couples TRBV28 to TRBJ2-5, with D possibly matching TRBD1 (6 bases). The last part of the DNA fits TRBJ2-7 better; the J call may be wrong. CDR1 and CDR2 (germline): MDHEN, SYDVKM. The CDR3 is 12 residues long. The CDR3 nucleotides read TGTGCCAGCAGCGGCGAGGGGGACGAGCAGTACTTC. Its protein is CASSGEGDEQYF.

A few counts support this clone. The chain is built from TRBV6-5 and TRBJ1-1; D may be TRBD1 (5 bases). Germline CDR1 and CDR2: MNHEY and SVGAGI. The V gene lost 0 bases and the J gene lost 4 bases, with 9 bases spanning the gap. This CDR3 has 14 amino acids. CDR3 protein: CASSYSAGLTEAFF. The CDR3 coding sequence is TGTGCCAGCAGTTACTCGGCAGGGCTCACTGAAGCTTTCTTT.

As regards this clone: Its ends do not fully match the called genes, so a read error is possible. Other nucleotide sequences in the sample specify the same CDR3. V and J are TRBV5-1 and TRBJ2-7, with TRBD1 matching over 9 bases. The CDR3 sequence is 13 residues long. The germline CDR1 and CDR2 sequences are SGHRS and YFSETQ. CDR3 sequence (DNA): TGCGCCAGCAGAAGCACAGGGGGCTACGAGCAATACTTC. The encoded protein is CASRSTGGYEQYF.

The chain has TRBV2 and TRBJ1-1; TRBD1 agrees at 9 bases. From germline, CDR1 is SNHLY and CDR2 FYNNEI. CDR3 length: 18 residues. Trimming cost V 5 bases and J 0 bases; bases outside gene matches: 13. The CDR3 nucleotides are TGTGCCAGCAGTAGAGAACAGGGGGCGCGGAAGGTGAACACTGAAGCTTTCTTT. Encoded protein: CASSREQGARKVNTEAFF.

The genes are TRBV4-3 and TRBJ2-1; tentative D call: TRBD2 (6 bases). Trimming cost V 1 base and J 1 base, with 17 bases left between them. Germline lookup yields CDR1 LGHNA and CDR2 YSLEER. The CDR3 spans 18 residues. As DNA, the CDR3 is TGCGCCAGCAGCCAAGGGGTGCGAGGAGGAGGGTCCTACAATGAGCAGTTCTTC. Its translation is CASSQGVRGGGSYNEQFF.

The gene calls are TRBV4-3 and TRBJ2-7; 9 positions agree with TRBD2. J was trimmed by 0 bases and V by 0 bases; bases with no gene match: 3. The CDR3 is 16 residues long. Germline CDR1 and CDR2: LGHNA and YSLEER. Here the CDR3 reads CASSQDAGGFSYEQYF. For the CDR3, the DNA is TGCGCCAGCAGCCAAGACGCGGGGGGGTTCTCCTACGAGCAGTACTTC.

This clone showed up many times. The chain links TRBV5-6 to TRBJ2-2; D not resolved. The germline gives CDR1 SGHDT, CDR2 YYEEEE. V shed 4 bases and J shed 1 base, with 5 bases lying between them. This CDR3 contains 13 residues. CDR3 in DNA: TGTGCCAGCAGCCAAAAGAACACCGGGGAGCTGTTTTTT. This translates into CASSQKNTGELFF.

The chain couples TRBV10-2 to TRBJ1-2, with a weak D call TRBD1 (6 bases). The V gene lost 0 bases and the J gene lost 3 bases, with 14 bases spanning the gap. Germline-derived CDR1 and CDR2 are WSHSY and SAAADI. The CDR3 contains 16 residues. This chain's CDR3 is CASSESRGGVYYGYTF. Written as DNA, the CDR3 is TGCGCCAGCAGTGAGTCTCGGGGGGGCGTATACTATGGCTACACCTTC.

The chain recombines TRBV7-2 with TRBJ2-2; 7 positions match TRBD1. Losses at the gene ends were 1 base for V and 3 bases for J; bases not matched to a gene: 5. Germline V gives CDR1 SGHTA, CDR2 FQGNSA. The CDR3 has 16 residues. Here the CDR3 reads CASSLEGGADTGELFF. CDR3 DNA: TGTGCCAGCAGCTTAGAAGGGGGCGCGGACACCGGGGAGCTGTTTTTT. The full variable domain, completed using reference TRBV7-2 and TRBJ2-2, is GAGVSQSPSNKVTEKGKDVELRCDPISGHTALYWYRQSLGQGLEFLIYFQGNSAPDKSGLPSDRFSAERTGGSVSTLTIQRTQQEDSAVYLCASSLEGGADTGELFFGEGSRLTVL.

The rearrangement links TRBV2 to TRBJ2-7; 7 nucleotides line up with TRBD1. This CDR3 is built from 16 residues. V gave up 8 bases and J gave up 2 bases; unmatched junction bases: 15. Germline V CDR1 and CDR2: SNHLY, FYNNEI. The CDR3 is CASSTRISQGTYEQYF. In DNA form, the CDR3 reads TGTGCCAGCTCCACGCGCATATCACAGGGGACCTACGAGCAGTACTTC.

The rearrangement joins TRBV14 to TRBJ2-7; 7 nucleotides agree with TRBD1. This CDR3 region has 13 residues. With V trimmed by 5 bases and J by 6 bases, 7 bases remained unmatched. The V gene's germline CDR1 is SGHDN and CDR2 FVKESK. The CDR3 region is CASSEYRGSEQYF. The CDR3 bases are TGTGCCAGCAGCGAATACAGGGGAAGCGAGCAGTACTTC.

The chain is built from TRBV30 and TRBJ2-5, with D tentatively TRBD1 (7 bases). Germline lookup yields CDR1 GTSNPN and CDR2 SVGIG (reference sequence). Trimming removed 3 bases at V and 5 bases at J, with 19 bases between. The CDR3 sequence is 15 residues long. CDR3 bases: TGTGCCTGGAGGTCTGGCCGCAGGGGGGTTGAGACCCAGTACTTC. It codes for CAWRSGRRGVETQYF.

The genes are TRBV27 and TRBJ2-7, with 12 bases aligning to TRBD2. The CDR3 consists of 15 residues. Trimming cost V 5 bases and J 0 bases; bases outside gene matches: 2. Germline V gene lookup returns CDR1 MNHEY and CDR2 SMNVEV (reference sequence). The CDR3 sequence: CASSPSGRDSYEQYF. The CDR3 DNA is TGTGCCAGCAGTCCTAGCGGGAGGGACTCCTACGAGCAGTACTTC.

The J gene is TRBJ1-3, the V gene TRBV29-1; D ambiguous. Trimming cost V 7 bases and J 0 bases, with 7 bases left between them. CDR1 and CDR2 from the germline V gene are SQVTM and ANQGSEA. The CDR3 length is 12 residues. The CDR3 loop reads CSARDSGNTIYF. DNA of the CDR3: TGCAGCGCTCGGGACTCTGGAAACACCATATATTTT.

The rearrangement links TRBV28 to TRBJ1-1; no clear D gene. Germline CDR1 is MDHEN and CDR2 is SYDVKM. This CDR3 has 14 residues. Trimming pared 3 bases from V and 0 bases from J, leaving 8 bases between. This CDR3 reads CASSFYVLNTEAFF. CDR3 bases: TGTGCCAGCAGTTTCTATGTATTGAACACTGAAGCTTTCTTT.

The chain is built from TRBV11-2 and TRBJ2-7; tentatively, D is TRBD1 (6 bases). The germline CDR1 and CDR2 sequences are SGHAT and FQNNGV. Trimming shortened V by 5 bases and J by 2 bases, and 22 bases separated the two germline ends. CDR3 length: 17 residues. Here the CDR3 DNA reads TGTGCCAGCAGCCCGACCAAGCGGACAGTTACCACCTACGAGCAGTACTTC. Translated: CASSPTKRTVTTYEQYF.

This chain uses TRBV4-3 with TRBJ2-1; TRBD2 matches at 11 bases. The CDR3 is 15 amino acids. Losses at the gene ends were 4 bases for V and 6 bases for J; bases not matched to a gene: 5. Germline V gene data show CDR1 as LGHNA and CDR2 as YSLEER. In nucleotides, the CDR3 is TGCGCCAGCAGCCCGAGGACTAGCGGGCCCAATGAGCAGTTCTTC. Translated, it gives CASSPRTSGPNEQFF.

This chain joins TRBV5-1 and TRBJ1-1; TRBD1 matches at 7 bases. Germline assignment: CDR1 SGHRS and CDR2 YFSETQ. V lost 7 bases, J lost 7 bases, and 10 bases stayed unmatched. This CDR3 has 13 residues. The CDR3: CASQGGFGGEAFF. CDR3 bases: TGCGCCAGCCAGGGGGGTTTCGGTGGTGAAGCTTTCTTT.

This chain joins TRBV6-1 and TRBJ1-4, with a tentative D call TRBD1 (6 bases). CDR1 is MNHNS, CDR2 SASEGT, per germline. This CDR3 comprises 16 residues. V was trimmed by 3 bases and J by 6 bases, leaving 17 bases between them. The CDR3 region has the DNA TGTGCCAGCAGTGACGTCTCCGGGACAACATATGAAAAACTGTTTTTT. Translated: CASSDVSGTTYEKLFF.

The gene calls are TRBV25-1 and TRBJ1-4, with 7 bases fitting TRBD1. Germline trimming cut 8 bases from V and 13 bases from J; bases unmatched to any gene: 7. CDR3 size: 11 residues. Germline CDR1 reads MGHDK; CDR2 reads SYGVNS. Here the CDR3 reads CASQGGYRLFF. The CDR3 DNA reads TGTGCCAGCCAAGGGGGCTATAGACTGTTTTTT.

The V gene is TRBV30, the J gene TRBJ1-6; TRBD1 matches 11 bases. The ends lost 1 base at V and 6 bases at J; junction bases unmatched: 26. In germline, CDR1 is GTSNPN, CDR2 SVGIG (reference sequence). The CDR3 runs to 23 residues. Written as DNA, the CDR3 is TGTGCCTGGAGTGACTATGGGCCGGGACAGGGGGGTGGGGGCGCGATAATTAATTCACCCCTCCACTTT. Translation: CAWSDYGPGQGGGGAIINSPLHF.

The chain recombines TRBV7-2 with TRBJ2-3; TRBD2 matches 8 bases. The V gene's germline CDR1 is SGHTA and CDR2 FQGNSA. J lost 1 base, V lost 5 bases, and 11 bases had no gene match. This CDR3 has 17 residues. The CDR3 reads CASSKIRTSSRTDTQYF. The DNA of the CDR3 is TGTGCCAGCAGCAAAATTAGGACTAGCTCCCGCACAGATACGCAGTATTTT.

The CDR3 bases are TGTGCCAGTAGTATGGACTCTCGCTCTGGAAACACCATATATTTT. Residues: CASSMDSRSGNTIYF. The rearrangement links TRBV19 to TRBJ1-3; D uncertain. The CDR3 has 15 residues. V dropped 3 bases and J dropped 0 bases, with 9 bases sitting between them. Germline-derived CDR1 and CDR2 are LNHDA and SQIVND (reference sequence).